This T cell receptor (beta chain) stems from a study of spatial heterogeneity in lung cancer. Study in general: TCR and UMI combinations that were unique each appeared, on average, more than ten times in raw reads. Study results and limitations: The number of expanded tumor alpha and beta chains correlated with mutation number.

The time point was: sample taken at primary tumor resection. The donor population consisted of approximately 79 patients with untreated, early-stage non-small cell lung cancer. Whole RNA, which was extracted from tumor, nontumor lung tissue or frozen PBMC, was sequenced without any cell sorting. MiXCR was run by TCRdb on the 5' RACE reads, yielding one entry per CDR3 protein. Counted here are approximately 94,000 distinct CDR3 sequences, 4% to 4.5% occurring once; the ten biggest clones make up over 20%. This clonotype was detected a few times. The target antigen is unknown. Since a much larger clone is just one base distant, this may be a read error. The sequences come from lung tumor tissue, collected at surgery. This TCR came from a male donor with early-stage non-small cell lung cancer.

CDR3 DNA: TGTGCCGGCAGTTTTTGGGGTGAGCAGTTCTTC. This gives the protein CAGSFWGEQFF. The rearrangement uses TRBV6-6 and TRBJ2-1; unclear D gene. The CDR3 runs to 11 residues. CDR1 MNHNY and CDR2 SVGAGI come from the germline V gene (reference sequence).